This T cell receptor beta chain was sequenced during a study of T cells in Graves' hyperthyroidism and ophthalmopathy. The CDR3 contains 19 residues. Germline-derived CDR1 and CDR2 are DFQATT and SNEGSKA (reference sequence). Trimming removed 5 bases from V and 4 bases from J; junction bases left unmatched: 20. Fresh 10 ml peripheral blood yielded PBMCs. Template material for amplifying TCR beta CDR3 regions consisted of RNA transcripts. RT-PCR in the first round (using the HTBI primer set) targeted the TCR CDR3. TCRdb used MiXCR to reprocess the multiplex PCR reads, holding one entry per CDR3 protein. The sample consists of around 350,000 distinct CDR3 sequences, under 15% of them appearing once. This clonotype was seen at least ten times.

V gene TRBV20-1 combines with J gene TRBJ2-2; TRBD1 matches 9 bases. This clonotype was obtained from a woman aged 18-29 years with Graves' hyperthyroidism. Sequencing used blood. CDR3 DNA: TGCAGTGCTTTCAAAGAGCAAAAGGGGGACAGGGTGTTCACCGGGGAGCTGTTTTTT. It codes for CSAFKEQKGDRVFTGELFF.